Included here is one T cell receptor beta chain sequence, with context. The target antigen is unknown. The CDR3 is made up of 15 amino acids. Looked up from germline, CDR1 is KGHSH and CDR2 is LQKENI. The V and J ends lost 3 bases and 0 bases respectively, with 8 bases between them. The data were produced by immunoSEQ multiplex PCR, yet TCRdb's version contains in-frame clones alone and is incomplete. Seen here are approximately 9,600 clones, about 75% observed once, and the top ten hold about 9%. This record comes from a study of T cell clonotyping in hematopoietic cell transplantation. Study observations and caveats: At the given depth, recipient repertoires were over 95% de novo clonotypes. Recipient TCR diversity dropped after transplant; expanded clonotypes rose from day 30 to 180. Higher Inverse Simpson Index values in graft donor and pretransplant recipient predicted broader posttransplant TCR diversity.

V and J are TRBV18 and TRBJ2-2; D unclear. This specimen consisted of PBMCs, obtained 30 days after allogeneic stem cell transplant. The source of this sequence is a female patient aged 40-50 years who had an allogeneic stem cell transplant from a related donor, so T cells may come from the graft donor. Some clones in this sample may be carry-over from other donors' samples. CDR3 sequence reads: CASSPLDTNTGELFF. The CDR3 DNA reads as TGTGCCAGCTCACCCTTGGATACGAACACCGGGGAGCTGTTTTTT.